A single sample gave rise to the 16 T cell receptor beta chains below, sequenced in a study of CD8+ T cells in alopecia areata. Reverse transcription of extracted RNA yielded cDNA, which provided the sequencing template. This table comes from immunoSEQ multiplex PCR, and its TCRdb copy is limited to in-frame clones, with some not included. The data contain about 150,000 clones, more than 75% of them singletons. This specimen consisted of CD8+ T cells sorted from blood, obtained at week 0. The receptor set was obtained from a human donor with alopecia areata.

The chain uses TRBV7-9 and TRBJ2-4; the D is unclear. This CDR3 is built from 17 residues. V lost 5 bases, J lost 0 bases, and 17 bases lay in between. Germline assignment: CDR1 SEHNR and CDR2 FQNEAQ (reference sequence). The CDR3 DNA is TGTGCCAGCAGCCCAGTTGATGAGCCGCTAGCCAAAAACATTCAGTACTTC. It is translated as CASSPVDEPLAKNIQYF.

The chain recombines TRBV19 with TRBJ2-5; no clear D. Deletions cut 2 bases from V and 2 bases from J, with 6 bases between. The CDR3 is made up of 13 amino acids. CDR1 LNHDA and CDR2 SQIVND come from the germline V gene (reference sequence). CDR3 DNA: TGTGCCAGTAGTATACGGAAACAAGAGACCCAGTACTTC. This translates into CASSIRKQETQYF.

The rearrangement links TRBV27 to TRBJ1-3, with a possible D match to TRBD1 (6 bases). Trimming took 6 bases from V and 0 from J, leaving 9 bases between them. Germline CDR1 MNHEY, CDR2 SMNVEV (reference sequence). The CDR3 is 14 residues long. CDR3 in amino acids: CASRAGDSGNTIYF. The CDR3 DNA sequence: TGTGCCAGCAGGGCAGGGGACTCTGGAAACACCATATATTTT.

The rearrangement uses TRBV21-1 and TRBJ2-1; TRBD2 was called by the table and not checked on the DNA. TRBV21-1 is shown as a pseudogene. The CDR3 spans 16 residues. CDR3 residues: CASSLPVLAPYNEQFF. The CDR3 coding sequence is TGTGCCAGCAGTCTGCCGGTACTAGCGCCGTACAATGAGCAGTTCTTC.

The chain combines TRBV6-5 with TRBJ2-7, with a possible D match to TRBD2 (5 bases). Trimming removed 6 bases at V and 3 bases at J, with 9 bases between. This CDR3 has 12 amino acids. Germline CDR1 reads MNHEY; CDR2 reads SVGAGI. DNA for the CDR3: TGTGCCAGCAGCCCGGGAAACTACGAGCAGTACTTC. The encoded protein is CASSPGNYEQYF.

The rearrangement links TRBV27 to TRBJ2-1; TRBD2 aligns across 9 bases. The length of the CDR3 is 14 residues. CDR1 is MNHEY and CDR2 is SMNVEV in the germline V gene (reference sequence). V shed 3 bases and J 6 bases; nucleotides not matched to a gene: 3. DNA for the CDR3: TGTGCCAGCAGTTTCCCTAGCGGGGCCAATGAGCAGTTCTTC. Its translation: CASSFPSGANEQFF.

The CDR3 loop reads CASSSSGSGVNEQFF. CDR3 nucleotide sequence: TGTGCCAGCAGTTCCTCGGGTAGCGGGGTGAATGAGCAGTTCTTC. V usage is TRBV27 and J usage is TRBJ2-1, with 8 nucleotides matching TRBD2. V lost 4 bases, J lost 7 bases, and 9 bases stayed unmatched. The CDR3 extends over 15 amino acids. Looked up from germline, CDR1 is MNHEY and CDR2 is SMNVEV (reference sequence).

The genes are TRBV27 and TRBJ2-2, with TRBD1 matching 11 bases. After removal of 5 bases from V and 5 bases from J, the junction contained 4 bases not matched to a gene. The V gene's germline CDR1 is MNHEY and CDR2 SMNVEV (reference sequence). This CDR3 spans 15 amino acids. In DNA, the CDR3 is TGTGCCAGCAGTGGGACAGGGGGTAATACCGGGGAGCTGTTTTTT. Its protein is CASSGTGGNTGELFF.

This clone has only one observation. The rearrangement joins TRBV9 to TRBJ2-1, with a tentative D call TRBD2 (5 bases). The V end was cut by 3 bases, the J end by 10 bases, with 8 bases between. Germline V gene lookup returns CDR1 SGDLS and CDR2 YYNGEE. This CDR3 spans 11 amino acids. The CDR3 protein is CASSELDEQFF. In nucleotides, the CDR3 is TGTGCCAGCAGCGAACTAGACGAGCAGTTCTTC.

The genes are TRBV6-5 and TRBJ2-3; no clear D. This CDR3 region has 14 residues. Per the germline V gene, CDR1 is MNHEY and CDR2 is SVGAGI. V was shortened by 5 bases and J by 2 bases, with 11 bases between the two germline ends. CDR3 bases: TGTGCCAGCAGTGAGGCGGAAAACACAGATACGCAGTATTTT. Translating it yields CASSEAENTDTQYF.

The rearrangement joins TRBV9 to TRBJ2-7; D not certain. Between the trimmed V and J ends, which lost 0 bases and 6 bases, there was a span of 10 bases. Germline loops: CDR1 SGDLS, CDR2 YYNGEE. The CDR3 consists of 13 residues. The CDR3 loop is CASSVGGLSEQYF. CDR3 nucleotide sequence: TGTGCCAGCAGCGTAGGGGGTTTGTCCGAGCAGTACTTC.

This chain joins TRBV7-9 and TRBJ2-3; D unclear. V was clipped by 5 bases and J by 2 bases, with 14 bases between them. CDR1 is SEHNR, CDR2 FQNEAQ, per germline (reference sequence). The CDR3 is 15 residues long. CDR3 region: CASSPRVSPTDTQYF. In DNA, the CDR3 is TGTGCCAGCAGCCCGCGAGTGTCTCCCACAGATACGCAGTATTTT.

V is TRBV10-2 and J is TRBJ1-1; D unclear. Germline CDR1 and CDR2: WSHSY and SAAADI. Trimming left V 8 bases short and J 6 bases short, with 10 bases between. This CDR3 has 11 residues. The chain's CDR3 is CASGDSPEAFF. CDR3 coding DNA: TGCGCCAGCGGCGATTCTCCTGAAGCTTTCTTT.

This chain links TRBV27 with TRBJ2-1, with unresolved D. Germline V gene data show CDR1 as MNHEY and CDR2 as SMNVEV (reference sequence). The ends were cut back, 3 bases at V and 5 bases at J, with 8 bases in the middle. The CDR3 is 13 residues long. The CDR3 DNA reads TGTGCCAGCAGTTTGGCCCAGGACAATGAGCAGTTCTTC. Encoded protein: CASSLAQDNEQFF.

The chain employs TRBV19 and TRBJ2-7; D not resolved. CDR3 size: 11 residues. The V end lost 5 bases, the J end lost 0 bases, and 2 bases lay between the germline ends. Germline V lookup: CDR1 LNHDA, CDR2 SQIVND (reference sequence). The CDR3 is CASSDSYEQYF. In nucleotides, the CDR3 is TGTGCCAGTAGTGACTCCTACGAGCAGTACTTC.

This chain joins TRBV5-1 and TRBJ2-2; D might be TRBD1 (6 bases). Deletions cut 4 bases from V and 3 bases from J, with 22 bases between. This CDR3 contains 18 residues. The germline V gene has CDR1 SGHRS and CDR2 YFSETQ. The CDR3 bases are TGCGCCAGCAGCCCGGTGGGGTTCACAGGGACGGACACCGGGGAGCTGTTTTTT. As protein: CASSPVGFTGTDTGELFF.